The clone carrying this T cell receptor (beta chain) occurred once. Recruits, aged roughly 18 to 100 years, lived in 24 US areas. This entry is derived from a study of blood T cell repertoires in COVID-19. V was trimmed by 4 bases and J by 0 bases, leaving 10 bases between them. The CDR3 is made up of 15 amino acids. In germline, CDR1 is MGHDK, CDR2 SYGVNS. Data came from immunoSEQ multiplex PCR; TCRdb stores just in-frame clones and leaves some out. In the table there are around 250,000 clones, approximately 85% of which are singletons. The specimen sequenced was PBMCs or T cells enriched from blood (not recorded which). The chain couples TRBV25-1 to TRBJ1-3; the D is unclear. The source of this sequence is a woman aged 45-65 years with acute COVID-19. CDR3 amino acids: CASSVSGFSGNTIYF. The CDR3, as DNA: TGTGCCAGCAGTGTATCGGGTTTCTCTGGAAACACCATATATTTT.